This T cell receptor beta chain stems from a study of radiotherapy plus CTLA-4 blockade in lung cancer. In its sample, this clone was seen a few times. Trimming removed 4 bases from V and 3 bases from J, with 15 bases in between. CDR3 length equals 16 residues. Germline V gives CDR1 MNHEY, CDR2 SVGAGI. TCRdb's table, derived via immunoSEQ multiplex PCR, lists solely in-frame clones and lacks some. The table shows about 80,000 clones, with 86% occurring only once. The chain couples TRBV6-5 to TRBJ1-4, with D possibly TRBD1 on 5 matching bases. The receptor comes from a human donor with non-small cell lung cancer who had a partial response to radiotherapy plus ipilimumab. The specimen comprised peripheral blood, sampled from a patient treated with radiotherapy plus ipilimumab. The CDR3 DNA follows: TGTGCCAGCAGTTCGACAGATTGGTCGGCTAATGAAAAACTGTTTTTT. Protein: CASSSTDWSANEKLFF.